Presented here are 31 T cell receptor beta chains from one specimen sequenced in a study of a mutant IDH1 vaccine in newly diagnosed glioma. Time point denoted: week 47, end of study. All doses held 300 ug of mutant IDH1 20-mer peptide, with topical imiquimod. Method: immunoSEQ multiplex PCR; TCRdb's copy keeps in-frame clones and lacks some. The sample carries about 56,000 clones, roughly 87% recorded once. These receptors have no known antigen. Material: PBMCs, obtained from a glioma patient whose treatment included an IDH1 peptide vaccine. Receptor source: a woman between 50 and 59 years old with glioma.

The chain employs TRBV6-1 and TRBJ1-1; the D gene is possibly TRBD1 (5 bases). V dropped 4 bases and J dropped 1 base, with 10 bases sitting between them. The germline gives CDR1 MNHNS, CDR2 SASEGT. The CDR3 loop spans 14 amino acids. Here the CDR3 DNA reads TGTGCCAGCAGTGCCAGGGCGGGGAACACTGAAGCTTTCTTT. This codes for CASSARAGNTEAFF.

V usage is TRBV19 and J usage is TRBJ2-7; maybe TRBD1 (6 bases). Germline-derived CDR1 and CDR2 are LNHDA and SQIVND (reference sequence). The CDR3 sequence is 14 residues long. V was clipped by 1 base and J by 1 base, with 8 bases between them. CDR3 protein: CASSIGTASYEQYF. CDR3 in DNA: TGTGCCAGTAGTATAGGGACAGCATCCTACGAGCAGTACTTC.

CDR3 in amino acids: CASSPLRARDYEQYF. DNA of the CDR3: TGTGCCAGCAGCCCATTGAGGGCCCGTGACTACGAGCAGTACTTC. The rearrangement uses TRBV14 and TRBJ2-7; possibly TRBD2 for D (5 bases). There are 15 residues in the CDR3. Germline V gene lookup returns CDR1 SGHDN and CDR2 FVKESK. V shed 4 bases and J shed 3 bases, with 16 bases lying between them.

The count of this clone is one. This chain uses TRBV25-1 with TRBJ1-1; TRBD1 might be the D (6 bases). Germline CDR1 reads MGHDK; CDR2 reads SYGVNS. Trimming took 5 bases from V and 0 from J, leaving 13 bases between them. The CDR3 totals 15 residues. As DNA, the CDR3 is TGTGCCAGCAGTAAGAGGACAGACATGAACACTGAAGCTTTCTTT. Protein: CASSKRTDMNTEAFF. Combining the CDR3 with reference TRBV25-1 and TRBJ1-1 gives the whole variable domain EADIYQTPRYLVIGTGKKITLECSQTMGHDKMYWYQQDPGMELHLIHYSYGVNSTEKGDLSSESTVSRIRTEHFPLTLESARPSHTSQYLCASSKRTDMNTEAFFGQGTRLTVV.

This clone has just a few counts. The chain joins TRBV30 to TRBJ1-5; possibly TRBD1 for D (5 bases). CDR3 length equals 14 residues. The germline gives CDR1 GTSNPN, CDR2 SVGIG (reference sequence). V was cut by 2 bases and J by 3 bases, with 11 bases left in between. The CDR3 protein is CAWSFGGNNQPQHF. The CDR3 DNA sequence: TGTGCCTGGAGTTTTGGGGGGAACAATCAGCCCCAGCATTTT.

V is TRBV29-1 and J is TRBJ2-1; D unresolved. From germline, CDR1 is SQVTM and CDR2 ANQGSEA. The CDR3 spans 11 residues. V was cut by 6 bases and J by 8 bases, with 11 bases left in between. The CDR3 DNA reads as TGCAGCGTGAAGGTTCCTGATGAGCAGTTCTTC. Encoded protein: CSVKVPDEQFF.

CDR3 residues: CSVVQSGNTNEKLFF. The CDR3 bases are TGCAGCGTTGTCCAGTCGGGGAACACTAATGAAAAACTGTTTTTT. This sequence joins TRBV29-1 and TRBJ1-4; D call uncertain. The V end was cut by 4 bases, the J end by 2 bases, with 14 bases between. The CDR3 is made up of 15 amino acids. The V gene's germline CDR1 is SQVTM and CDR2 ANQGSEA.

This clone was seen a single time. The genes are TRBV2 and TRBJ2-5; D is undetermined. The CDR3 is 10 amino acids. Germline assignment: CDR1 SNHLY and CDR2 FYNNEI. Trimming cost V 4 bases and J 4 bases, with 1 base left between them. The CDR3 loop is CASSVETQYF. The DNA for the CDR3 is TGTGCCAGCAGTGTAGAGACCCAGTACTTC. Variable domain in full (rest from reference TRBV2 and TRBJ2-5): EPEVTQTPSHQVTQMGQEVILRCVPISNHLYFYWYRQILGQKVEFLVSFYNNEISEKSEIFDDQFSVERPDGSNFTLKIRSTKLEDSAMYFCASSVETQYFGPGTRLLVL.

The J gene is TRBJ1-5, the V gene TRBV5-6, with D possibly matching TRBD1 (6 bases). V lost 3 bases and J lost 3, with 13 bases in between. The germline V gene encodes CDR1 SGHDT and CDR2 YYEEEE. The CDR3 runs 15 residues. Here the CDR3 reads CASSSSGHLNQPQHF. In nucleotides, the CDR3 is TGTGCCAGCAGCTCATCGGGACATCTCAATCAGCCCCAGCATTTT.

The chain combines TRBV2 with TRBJ2-3; D possibly corresponds to TRBD1 (6 bases). Trimming took 1 base from V and 6 from J, leaving 11 bases between them. From germline, CDR1 is SNHLY and CDR2 FYNNEI. This CDR3 spans 14 amino acids. CDR3 amino acids: CASSEDTGWDTQYF. Here the CDR3 DNA reads TGTGCCAGCAGTGAAGATACAGGGTGGGATACGCAGTATTTT.

V usage is TRBV9 and J usage is TRBJ1-6; a weak D match, TRBD1 (6 bases). V lost 4 bases and J lost 7, with 21 bases in between. Germline CDR1 is SGDLS and CDR2 is YYNGEE. The CDR3 extends over 17 amino acids. CDR3 residues: CASSPRTASPQNSPLHF. Written as DNA, the CDR3 is TGTGCCAGCAGCCCCCGGACAGCCTCTCCTCAGAATTCACCCCTCCACTTT. The variable domain in full, completed from reference TRBV9 and TRBJ1-6, reads DSGVTQTPKHLITATGQRVTLRCSPRSGDLSVYWYQQSLDQGLQFLIQYYNGEERAKGNILERFSAQQFPDLHSELNLSSLELGDSALYFCASSPRTASPQNSPLHFGNGTRLTVT.

The CDR3 spells CASSPDNLNEQFF. The DNA of the CDR3 is TGTGCCAGCAGTCCCGATAACCTCAATGAGCAGTTCTTC. This rearrangement joins TRBV27 to TRBJ2-1, with unresolved D. The CDR3 runs to 13 residues. V dropped 5 bases and J dropped 6 bases, with 11 bases sitting between them. Germline CDR1 is MNHEY and CDR2 is SMNVEV (reference sequence).

The genes are TRBV5-5 and TRBJ1-2; D remains ambiguous. This CDR3 is built from 16 residues. Germline assignment: CDR1 SGHKS and CDR2 YYEKEE (reference sequence). V was pared by 2 bases and J by 6 bases, with 20 bases between. The CDR3 DNA follows: TGTGCCAGCAGCTTATCGTTTGGGAGGGCGGTAGATGGCTACACCTTC. It specifies CASSLSFGRAVDGYTF.

The CDR3 sequence is CASRPSGGASGEQYF. CDR3 coding DNA: TGTGCCAGCAGACCTAGCGGGGGGGCCTCCGGCGAGCAGTACTTC. This rearrangement joins TRBV7-2 to TRBJ2-7; TRBD2 matches 12 bases. After removal of 6 bases from V and 6 bases from J, the junction contained 9 bases not matched to a gene. This CDR3 comprises 15 residues. The germline V gene has CDR1 SGHTA and CDR2 FQGNSA.

This clone has just one count. The chain couples TRBV15 to TRBJ1-2, with D maybe TRBD1 (5 bases). V gave up 1 base and J gave up 3 bases, with 15 bases separating them. Looked up from germline, CDR1 is LNHNV and CDR2 is YYDKDF (reference sequence). This CDR3 region has 16 residues. The CDR3 DNA sequence: TGTGCCACCAGCAGAGGCTATCAGGGAGTCCACTATGGCTACACCTTC. It is translated as CATSRGYQGVHYGYTF.

The CDR3 region is CASSVASGQGQETQYF. CDR3 DNA sequence: TGTGCCAGCAGCGTAGCTTCCGGCCAGGGGCAAGAGACCCAGTACTTC. The J gene is TRBJ2-5, the V gene TRBV9; possibly TRBD1 for D (6 bases). The CDR3 covers 16 residues. V lost 0 bases to trimming and J lost 2 bases, with 14 bases between them. CDR1 is SGDLS, CDR2 YYNGEE, per germline.

The genes are TRBV2 and TRBJ2-7; D unclear. V dropped 2 bases and J dropped 2 bases, with 10 bases sitting between them. CDR1 is SNHLY and CDR2 is FYNNEI in the germline V gene. This CDR3 contains 14 residues. Here the CDR3 reads CASSERRPPYEQYF. CDR3 DNA sequence: TGTGCCAGCAGTGAAAGACGGCCTCCCTACGAGCAGTACTTC.

V and J are TRBV7-9 and TRBJ2-7; 7 bases are a match to TRBD2. The CDR3 runs 13 residues. CDR1 is SEHNR and CDR2 is FQNEAQ in the germline V gene (reference sequence). V shed 8 bases, J shed 3 bases, and the junction held 7 bases outside the gene matches. CDR3 residues: CASVRGGSYEQYF. The CDR3 DNA reads as TGTGCCAGCGTCCGCGGGGGTAGCTACGAGCAGTACTTC.

The genes are TRBV5-1 and TRBJ2-7, with 8 nucleotides matching TRBD1. Germline values: CDR1 SGHRS, CDR2 YFSETQ. J lost 3 bases, V lost 4 bases, and 0 bases had no gene match. This CDR3 has 12 amino acids. DNA for the CDR3: TGCGCCAGCAGCGGACAGGGCTACGAGCAGTACTTC. Protein: CASSGQGYEQYF.

The chain is built from TRBV6-5 and TRBJ1-6, with a possible D match to TRBD1 (6 bases). V was clipped by 6 bases and J by 10 bases, with 13 bases between them. The germline V gene has CDR1 MNHEY and CDR2 SVGAGI. The CDR3 contains 13 residues. CDR3 sequence (DNA): TGTGCCAGCAGCCCGGACAGTGGGTCACCCCTCCACTTT. It encodes CASSPDSGSPLHF.

The chain is built from TRBV14 and TRBJ1-2; tentative D call: TRBD1 (6 bases). The CDR3 is made up of 16 amino acids. Trimming left V 4 bases short and J 6 bases short, with 21 bases between. Germline CDR1 and CDR2: SGHDN and FVKESK. CDR3 region: CASSLIPGGGSNGYTF. Here the CDR3 DNA reads TGTGCCAGCAGCCTCATCCCGGGGGGGGGCTCGAATGGCTACACCTTC.

This clone was seen only once. V gene TRBV7-9 combines with J gene TRBJ1-5; D gene uncertain. Deletions cut 5 bases from V and 6 bases from J, with 11 bases between. CDR1 is SEHNR and CDR2 is FQNEAQ in the germline V gene (reference sequence). The CDR3 is 13 amino acids. The CDR3 loop reads CASSGVAGQPQHF. DNA of the CDR3: TGTGCCAGCAGCGGGGTGGCGGGTCAGCCCCAGCATTTT. The full variable domain, with the rest looked up from reference TRBV7-9 and TRBJ1-5, is DTGVSQNPRHKITKRGQNVTFRCDPISEHNRLYWYRQTLGQGPEFLTYFQNEAQLEKSRLLSDRFSAERPKGSFSTLEIQRTEQGDSAMYLCASSGVAGQPQHFGDGTRLSIL.

The CDR3 DNA sequence: TGTGCCTGGAGTAATCTGGGTGAAAAACTGTTTTTT. Protein sequence: CAWSNLGEKLFF. This chain joins TRBV30 and TRBJ1-4, with D unresolved. V lost 2 bases and J 7 bases, leaving 8 bases between the germline ends. Germline values: CDR1 GTSNPN, CDR2 SVGIG (reference sequence). CDR3 length equals 12 residues.

The chain employs TRBV6-5 and TRBJ2-3; 7 bases line up with TRBD2. Germline trimming cut 2 bases from V and 6 bases from J; bases unmatched to any gene: 8. CDR3 size: 15 residues. The germline V gene encodes CDR1 MNHEY and CDR2 SVGAGI. The CDR3 sequence is CASSYDGLGGDTQYF. For the CDR3, the DNA is TGTGCCAGCAGTTACGACGGGCTGGGGGGGGATACGCAGTATTTT.

The V gene is TRBV2, the J gene TRBJ1-1, with 11 bases lining up with TRBD1. J lost 6 bases, V lost 6 bases, and 6 bases had no gene match. This CDR3 has 14 amino acids. In germline, CDR1 is SNHLY, CDR2 FYNNEI. In DNA, the CDR3 is TGTGCCAGCAGGGAAAGGACAGGGGGCTCTGAAGCTTTCTTT. Protein sequence: CASRERTGGSEAFF.

This clone was picked up a small number of times. The chain combines TRBV2 with TRBJ1-1; D gene uncertain. The CDR3 consists of 13 residues. V lost 6 bases to trimming and J lost 0 bases, with 8 bases between them. The germline gives CDR1 SNHLY, CDR2 FYNNEI. CDR3: CASRTTVNTEAFF. CDR3 DNA: TGTGCCAGCAGGACTACGGTGAACACTGAAGCTTTCTTT.

As for this clone: The identical CDR3 is also encoded by other nucleotide sequences in the sample. V is TRBV4-1 and J is TRBJ2-3; tentative D call: TRBD2 (5 bases). V lost 3 bases and J lost 3, with 7 bases in between. This CDR3 region has 13 residues. The germline gives CDR1 MGHRA, CDR2 YSYEKL. Here the CDR3 reads CASSQLATDTQYF. The CDR3 DNA follows: TGCGCCAGCAGCCAGCTAGCTACAGATACGCAGTATTTT.

The genes are TRBV2 and TRBJ1-6, with 10 bases aligning to TRBD1. The CDR3 extends over 15 amino acids. V lost 3 bases and J lost 10; bases outside the gene matches: 6. Germline V gives CDR1 SNHLY, CDR2 FYNNEI. The CDR3 DNA follows: TGTGCCAGCAGTGAGGGACAGGGGTTGTGGTCACCCCTCCACTTT. Amino acids: CASSEGQGLWSPLHF.

V is TRBV7-2 and J is TRBJ1-2, with unresolved D. This CDR3 spans 12 amino acids. Germline values: CDR1 SGHTA, CDR2 FQGNSA. Deletions cut 1 base from V and 5 bases from J, with 5 bases between. CDR3 loop: CASSLDGYGYTF. CDR3 in DNA: TGTGCCAGCAGCTTAGATGGGTATGGCTACACCTTC.

The chain couples TRBV29-1 to TRBJ2-7; D is undetermined. Germline CDR1 and CDR2: SQVTM and ANQGSEA. The CDR3 sequence is 16 residues long. Deletions cut 2 bases from V and 3 bases from J, with 20 bases between. The CDR3 nucleotides are TGCAGCGTTGAAACCAATGTAAGAGGACGGATCTACGAGCAGTACTTC. Translating gives CSVETNVRGRIYEQYF.

This chain links TRBV2 with TRBJ2-3; 7 bases agree with TRBD2. J gave up 1 base and V 4 bases, and 2 bases lay outside the gene matches. CDR1 and CDR2 (germline): SNHLY, FYNNEI. The length of the CDR3 is 14 residues. This CDR3 reads CASSASGGTDTQYF. CDR3 nucleotides: TGTGCCAGCAGTGCCAGCGGGGGCACAGATACGCAGTATTTT.